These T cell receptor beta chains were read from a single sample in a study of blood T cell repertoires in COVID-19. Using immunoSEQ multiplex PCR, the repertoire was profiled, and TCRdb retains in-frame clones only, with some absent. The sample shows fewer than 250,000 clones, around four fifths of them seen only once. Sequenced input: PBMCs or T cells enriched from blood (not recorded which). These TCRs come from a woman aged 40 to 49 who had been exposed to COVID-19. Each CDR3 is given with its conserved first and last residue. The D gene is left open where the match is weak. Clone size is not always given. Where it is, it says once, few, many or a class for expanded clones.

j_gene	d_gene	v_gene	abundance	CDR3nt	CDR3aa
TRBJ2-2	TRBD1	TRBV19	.	TGTGCCAGTAGTACCGGGACAGGGTCCACCGGGGAGCTGTTTTTT	CASSTGTGSTGELFF
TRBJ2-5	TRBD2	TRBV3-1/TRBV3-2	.	TGTGCCAGCAGCGCCCCCGGGACTAGCCAAGAGACCCAGTACTTC	CASSAPGTSQETQYF
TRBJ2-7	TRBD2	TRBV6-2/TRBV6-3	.	TGTGCCAGCAGCGAAATCGAGACTAGCGCCGAGCAGTACTTC	CASSEIETSAEQYF
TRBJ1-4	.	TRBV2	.	TGTGCCAGCAGGACGGACAACGGTTACCCTGGAAAACTGTTTTTT	CASRTDNGYPGKLFF
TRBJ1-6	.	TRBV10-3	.	TGTGCCATCTCGAGCAGGAATAATTCACCCCTCCACTTT	CAISSRNNSPLHF
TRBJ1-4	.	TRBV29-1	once	TGCAGCGTTCAGTTTTCGGGGGTTTCGGAAAAACTGTTTTTT	CSVQFSGVSEKLFF
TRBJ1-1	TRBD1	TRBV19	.	TGTGCCAGCGTCTTGGGACAGAGGAACACTGAAGCTTTCTTT	CASVLGQRNTEAFF
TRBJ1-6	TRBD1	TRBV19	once	TGTGCCAGTAATACCGACAGGGCTAATTCACCCCTCCACTTT	CASNTDRANSPLHF
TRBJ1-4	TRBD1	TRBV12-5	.	TGTGCTAGTGGTTTGGGACAGGGGGCGTACAATGAAAAACTGTTTTTT	CASGLGQGAYNEKLFF
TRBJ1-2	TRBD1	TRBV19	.	TGTGCCAGTAGTATCTCAGGGGGCCGTACGTATGGCTACACCTTC	CASSISGGRTYGYTF
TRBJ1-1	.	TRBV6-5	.	TGTGCCAGCAGTTATCGAACACCGGGGAACACTGAAGCTTTCTTT	CASSYRTPGNTEAFF
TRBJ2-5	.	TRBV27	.	TGTGCCAGCAGTTCGGAGGGCGCGGGCCAAGAGACCCAGTACTTC	CASSSEGAGQETQYF
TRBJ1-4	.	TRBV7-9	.	TGTGCCAGCAGCCCGGGAGTAAATAATGAAAAACTGTTTTTT	CASSPGVNNEKLFF